The 22 T cell receptor beta chains given below trace back to one sample, sequenced in a study of shared clonotypes between healthy human individuals (dated by TCRdb to 2020 to 2021). Library construction relied on the immunoSEQ multiplex PCR assay. Held by TCRdb, this immuneACCESS table contains in-frame sequences only and omits some clones. Under half of the omission traces to an unresolved V gene where checked; the cause of the rest is unknown. This sample lists 2 million to 2.5 million clones; almost 96% were detected once. The top ten clones comprise around 0.13% of the sample. The sequenced sample was naive CD4+ T cells sorted from blood. The cell subset or site label corresponds to: CD45RA+ positively selected. The receptors originated from a man in his late teens or twenties in good health.

This chain joins TRBV5-6 and TRBJ2-1; 7 positions match TRBD1. This CDR3 region has 15 residues. In germline, CDR1 is SGHDT, CDR2 YYEEEE. Germline trimming cut 3 bases from V and 2 bases from J; bases unmatched to any gene: 5. In DNA, the CDR3 is TGTGCCAGCAGCTGGCGACAGGGCCCCTACAATGAGCAGTTCTTC. It yields the protein CASSWRQGPYNEQFF.

The chain couples TRBV7-9 to TRBJ2-1, with 12 positions matching TRBD2. The CDR3 extends over 19 amino acids. Germline V gives CDR1 SEHNR, CDR2 FQNEAQ (reference sequence). Trimming cost V 1 base and J 9 bases; bases outside gene matches: 16. In DNA, the CDR3 is TGTGCCAGCAGCTTAGGAAGTCTAGCGGGAGGGAGCCGCTGGAGTGAGCAGTTCTTC. This sequence encodes CASSLGSLAGGSRWSEQFF.

The chain carries TRBV5-1 and TRBJ2-7; the D gene is possibly TRBD2 (6 bases). Germline V CDR1 and CDR2: SGHRS, YFSETQ. Trimming stripped 0 bases from V and 2 bases from J, with 12 bases between. CDR3 length equals 15 residues. For the CDR3, the DNA is TGCGCCAGCAGCTTGGGGCCTAGCGTAACCTACGAGCAGTACTTC. It translates to CASSLGPSVTYEQYF.

The chain has TRBV5-1 and TRBJ2-2; tentative D call: TRBD1 (5 bases). CDR1 is SGHRS and CDR2 is YFSETQ in the germline V gene. The CDR3 totals 15 residues. V dropped 0 bases and J dropped 3 bases, with 9 bases sitting between them. The CDR3 loop reads CASSLEGPYTGELFF. CDR3 sequence (DNA): TGCGCCAGCAGCTTGGAGGGGCCCTACACCGGGGAGCTGTTTTTT.

CDR3 region: CASSLVGLAGETQYF. CDR3 sequence (DNA): TGTGCCAGCAGCTTGGTCGGACTAGCGGGAGAGACCCAGTACTTC. The chain uses TRBV5-6 and TRBJ2-5, with 11 positions matching TRBD2. Unmatched junction bases numbered 2, after V lost 0 bases and J lost 4 bases. Looked up from germline, CDR1 is SGHDT and CDR2 is YYEEEE. The CDR3 contains 15 residues.

The chain employs TRBV5-1 and TRBJ2-1; D call uncertain. The V gene lost 0 bases and the J gene lost 1 base, with 11 bases spanning the gap. The V gene's germline CDR1 is SGHRS and CDR2 YFSETQ. There are 16 residues in the CDR3. CDR3 coding DNA: TGCGCCAGCAGCTTGGTTCGCGGATATTCCTACAATGAGCAGTTCTTC. It yields the protein CASSLVRGYSYNEQFF.

The chain recombines TRBV7-2 with TRBJ2-3; 7 bases align to TRBD2. V was pared by 11 bases and J by 5 bases, with 19 bases of the junction left unmatched. From germline, CDR1 is SGHTA and CDR2 FQGNSA. The CDR3 totals 16 residues. The CDR3 region is CAASKRGGNLLDTQYF. CDR3 sequence (DNA): TGTGCCGCCTCTAAGCGGGGCGGTAACCTTTTAGATACGCAGTATTTT.

The genes are TRBV9 and TRBJ1-1, with D maybe TRBD1 (5 bases). This CDR3 comprises 17 residues. The V and J ends lost 0 bases and 10 bases respectively, with 25 bases between them. Germline V gene data show CDR1 as SGDLS and CDR2 as YYNGEE. DNA of the CDR3: TGTGCCAGCAGCGTAGCCGAGACGCTCATGGGGACTGAAGTAGCTTTCTTT. Its translation: CASSVAETLMGTEVAFF.

This clone has a handful of counts. This chain joins TRBV7-2 and TRBJ2-7; 14 bases match TRBD2. The germline V gene encodes CDR1 SGHTA and CDR2 FQGNSA. The V segment lost 5 bases and the J segment 3 bases; nucleotides outside the gene matches: 12. The length of the CDR3 is 18 residues. CDR3 loop: CASSPLGAGTSGSYEQYF. The CDR3 DNA is TGTGCCAGCAGCCCGTTGGGGGCCGGGACTAGCGGGAGCTACGAGCAGTACTTC.

This rearrangement joins TRBV7-9 to TRBJ2-5; D may correspond to TRBD1 or TRBD2 (5 bases each). V shed 3 bases and J shed 5 bases, with 13 bases lying between them. The CDR3 is 14 amino acids. Germline loops: CDR1 SEHNR, CDR2 FQNEAQ (reference sequence). The CDR3 DNA reads TGTGCCAGCAGCTTGGGCAGGGAGTGGGAGACCCAGTACTTC. This translates into CASSLGREWETQYF.

The sample holds a few counts of this clone. The junction departs from germline at one end; a sequencing error may be responsible. V is TRBV5-6 and J is TRBJ1-6; D perhaps matches TRBD1 (6 bases). The germline V gene encodes CDR1 SGHDT and CDR2 YYEEEE. This CDR3 contains 10 residues. CDR3 in amino acids: CASGHLDSSF. CDR3 coding DNA: TGTGCCAGCGGCCATTTGGACAGCTCCTTT.

This clone showed up just a few times. Other DNA sequences in this specimen translate into the identical CDR3. V and J are TRBV5-1 and TRBJ1-3; 7 bases agree with TRBD1. J gave up 0 bases and V 4 bases, and 4 bases lay outside the gene matches. The CDR3 loop spans 15 amino acids. Germline V lookup: CDR1 SGHRS, CDR2 YFSETQ. The CDR3 nucleotides read TGCGCCAGCAGCCCTGGGACAGACTCTGGAAACACCATATATTTT. The encoded protein is CASSPGTDSGNTIYF.

This chain joins TRBV15 and TRBJ2-7; D may be TRBD2 (6 bases). The V gene lost 8 bases and the J gene lost 2 bases, with 13 bases spanning the gap. Germline values: CDR1 LNHNV, CDR2 YYDKDF (reference sequence). CDR3 length: 13 residues. CDR3 protein: CATGWDLPYEQYF. In DNA form, the CDR3 reads TGTGCCACCGGATGGGACTTGCCCTACGAGCAGTACTTC.

This chain links TRBV19 with TRBJ2-7, with D maybe TRBD1 (7 bases). Trimming removed 3 bases from V and 4 bases from J, with 13 bases in between. The CDR3 spans 14 residues. CDR1 is LNHDA and CDR2 is SQIVND in the germline V gene (reference sequence). CDR3 nucleotide sequence: TGTGCCAGTAGTATCGGGGGACAGCTTTACGAGCAGTACTTC. This translates into CASSIGGQLYEQYF.

V usage is TRBV19 and J usage is TRBJ1-2; TRBD1 aligns across 9 bases. This CDR3 is built from 15 residues. The V and J ends lost 5 bases and 1 base, in that order; junction bases with no gene match: 5. In germline, CDR1 is LNHDA, CDR2 SQIVND (reference sequence). As DNA, the CDR3 is TGTGCCAGTAGTCCGGGGACAGGGCATAACTATGGCTACACCTTC. Amino acids: CASSPGTGHNYGYTF.

J is TRBJ2-2 and V is TRBV5-1; 7 bases fit TRBD1. CDR1 and CDR2 from the germline V gene are SGHRS and YFSETQ. J gave up 0 bases and V 4 bases, and 6 bases lay outside the gene matches. This CDR3 is built from 16 residues. CDR3 in DNA: TGCGCCAGCAGCGGCGGACAGGCGGCGAACACCGGGGAGCTGTTTTTT. Amino acid sequence: CASSGGQAANTGELFF.

As regards this clone: Other nucleotide sequences from this sample produce the same CDR3. This rearrangement joins TRBV10-3 to TRBJ1-4; D perhaps matches TRBD1 (5 bases). CDR1 ENHRY and CDR2 SYGVKD come from the germline V gene. V dropped 0 bases and J dropped 5 bases, with 7 bases sitting between them. CDR3 length: 14 amino acids. CDR3 loop: CAISESGPNEKLFF. CDR3 nucleotides: TGTGCCATCAGTGAGTCGGGGCCAAATGAAAAACTGTTTTTT.

The chain uses TRBV28 and TRBJ1-2; tentatively, D is TRBD1 (6 bases). This CDR3 region has 14 residues. Germline CDR1 is MDHEN and CDR2 is SYDVKM. Trimming pared 6 bases from V and 8 bases from J, leaving 19 bases between. The DNA of the CDR3 is TGTGCCAGCAGGAGACGCGGGGGCTCTTTGGGCTACACCTTC. It codes for CASRRRGGSLGYTF.

This sequence joins TRBV18 and TRBJ2-3; D unclear. V was clipped by 3 bases and J by 2 bases, with 21 bases between them. The germline gives CDR1 KGHSH, CDR2 LQKENI. This CDR3 has 18 amino acids. In DNA form, the CDR3 reads TGTGCCAGCTCACCTAATTCTCCGAGTAGCTCTACCACAGATACGCAGTATTTT. Residues: CASSPNSPSSSTTDTQYF.

The chain links TRBV12-1 to TRBJ2-7; whether TRBD2, the table's D call, matches the DNA was not checked. TRBV12-1 is an annotated pseudogene. The CDR3 is made up of 17 amino acids. CDR3 in DNA: TGTGCCAGCAGCTTGAGTAGCGGGAGGTCCTCTTCCTACGAGCAGTACTTC. Translation gives CASSLSSGRSSSYEQYF.

This rearrangement joins TRBV25-1 to TRBJ2-5, with TRBD1 identical over 8 bases. CDR3 length: 14 amino acids. CDR1 is MGHDK and CDR2 is SYGVNS in the germline V gene. J lost 5 bases, V lost 3 bases, and 5 bases had no gene match. CDR3 amino acids: CASSERTGRETQYF. CDR3 in DNA: TGTGCCAGCAGTGAGAGGACAGGGAGGGAGACCCAGTACTTC.

This clone was detected a few times. The same CDR3 arises from other DNA sequences in this sample as well. The chain recombines TRBV5-1 with TRBJ1-2, with D hard to call. Between the trimmed V and J ends, which lost 0 bases and 8 bases, there was a span of 5 bases. Germline lookup yields CDR1 SGHRS and CDR2 YFSETQ. The CDR3 length is 11 residues. The CDR3 loop reads CASSLEGGYTF. In DNA, the CDR3 is TGCGCCAGCAGCTTGGAGGGCGGCTACACCTTC.